This T cell receptor beta chain derives from a study of blood T cell repertoires in COVID-19. Looking at the study overall: Nucleic acid was either cDNA or gDNA, and it came from T cells, B-cell-depleted T cells, or PBMCs.

Looked up from germline, CDR1 is SGHRS and CDR2 is YFSETQ. The CDR3 runs 16 residues. The J segment lost 1 base and the V segment lost 2 bases, leaving 5 bases of the junction unmatched. Clones were sequenced by immunoSEQ multiplex PCR, and TCRdb holds only the in-frame ones, with some missing. The table records fewer than 600,000 clones, roughly nine tenths of them present only once. This clonotype was obtained from a man younger than 35 with COVID-19, enrolled during active disease. The chain couples TRBV5-1 to TRBJ2-2; 7 bases fit TRBD2. The source material was peripheral blood. In DNA form, the CDR3 reads TGCGCCAGCAGCTTTGCCGGGACTATGAACACCGGGGAGCTGTTTTTT. It encodes CASSFAGTMNTGELFF.